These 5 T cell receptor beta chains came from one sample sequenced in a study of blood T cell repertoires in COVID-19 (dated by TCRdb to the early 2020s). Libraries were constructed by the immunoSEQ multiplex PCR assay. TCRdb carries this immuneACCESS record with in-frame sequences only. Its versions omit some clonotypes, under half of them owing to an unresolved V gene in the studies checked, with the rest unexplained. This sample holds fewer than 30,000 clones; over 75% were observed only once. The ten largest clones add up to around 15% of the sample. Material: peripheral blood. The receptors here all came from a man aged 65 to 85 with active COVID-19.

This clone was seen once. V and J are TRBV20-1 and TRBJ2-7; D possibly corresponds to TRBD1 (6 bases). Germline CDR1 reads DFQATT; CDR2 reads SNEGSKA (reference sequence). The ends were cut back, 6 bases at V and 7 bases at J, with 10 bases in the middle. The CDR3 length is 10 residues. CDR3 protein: CSAIDREQYF. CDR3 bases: TGCAGTGCAATCGACAGGGAGCAGTACTTC.

CDR3 protein: CASSQVGGRSYGYTF. CDR3 nucleotide sequence: TGCGCCAGCAGCCAAGTGGGGGGTAGGTCCTATGGCTACACCTTC. V is TRBV4-1 and J is TRBJ1-2; D is possibly TRBD1 (5 bases). Per germline, CDR1 MGHRA and CDR2 YSYEKL. Trimming removed 1 base from V and 4 bases from J, with 13 bases in between. CDR3 length: 15 amino acids.

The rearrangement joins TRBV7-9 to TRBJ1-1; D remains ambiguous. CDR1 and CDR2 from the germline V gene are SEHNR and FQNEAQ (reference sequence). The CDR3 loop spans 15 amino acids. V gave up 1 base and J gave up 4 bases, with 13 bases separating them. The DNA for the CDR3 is TGTGCCAGCAGCTTAGTGCGGGGTTTGGGCACTGAAGCTTTCTTT. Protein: CASSLVRGLGTEAFF.

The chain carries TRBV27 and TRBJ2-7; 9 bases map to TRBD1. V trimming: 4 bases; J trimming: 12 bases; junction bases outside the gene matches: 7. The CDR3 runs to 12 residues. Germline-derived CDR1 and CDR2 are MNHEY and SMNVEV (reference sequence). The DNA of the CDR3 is TGTGCCAGCAGTTCGACGACAGGGGGTATGTACTTC. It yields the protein CASSSTTGGMYF.

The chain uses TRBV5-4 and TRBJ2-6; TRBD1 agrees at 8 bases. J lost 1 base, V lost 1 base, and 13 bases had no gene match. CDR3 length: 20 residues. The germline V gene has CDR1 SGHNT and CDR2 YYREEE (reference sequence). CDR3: CASSLSIWAGGGSGANVLTF. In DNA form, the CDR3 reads TGTGCCAGCAGCTTGAGTATATGGGCAGGGGGCGGATCTGGGGCCAACGTCCTGACTTTC.